This record covers a single T cell receptor beta chain. Its target is not known. This CDR3 is 15 amino acids long. Trimming at V came to 5 bases and at J to 3 bases, leaving 4 bases not matched to a gene. CDR1 is SNHLY and CDR2 is FYNNEI in the germline V gene. The data were produced by immunoSEQ multiplex PCR, yet TCRdb's version contains in-frame clones alone and is incomplete. The repertoire holds roughly 1,500,000 clones, with around 98.5% as singletons. This specimen comes from a study of shared clonotypes between healthy human individuals. Study-wide points: Memory subsets had estimated richness that was generally smaller than that of naive subsets.

The sequenced sample was naive CD4+ T cells sorted from blood. Stated subset: CD45RA+ positively selected. The receptor was isolated from a man younger than 40 in good health. The chain carries TRBV2 and TRBJ2-1; 10 positions match TRBD2. CDR3: CASSSLAGDYNEQFF. CDR3 nucleotide sequence: TGTGCCAGCAGTAGCCTAGCGGGAGACTACAATGAGCAGTTCTTC.